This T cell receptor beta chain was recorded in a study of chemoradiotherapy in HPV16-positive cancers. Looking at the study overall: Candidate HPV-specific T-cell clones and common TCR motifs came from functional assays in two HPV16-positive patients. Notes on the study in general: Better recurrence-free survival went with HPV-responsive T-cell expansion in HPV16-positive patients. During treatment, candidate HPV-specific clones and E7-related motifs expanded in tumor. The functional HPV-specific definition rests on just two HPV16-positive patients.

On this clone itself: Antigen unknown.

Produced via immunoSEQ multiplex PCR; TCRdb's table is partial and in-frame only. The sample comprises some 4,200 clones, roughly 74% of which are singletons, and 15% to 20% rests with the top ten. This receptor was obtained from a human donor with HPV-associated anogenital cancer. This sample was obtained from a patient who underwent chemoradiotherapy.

The DNA for the CDR3 is TGCGCCAGCAGCCAAGATCGAGGAGGAGGGAAATTTGGCTACACCTTC. Its protein is CASSQDRGGGKFGYTF. The chain recombines TRBV4-1 with TRBJ1-2; no reliable D call. The CDR3 consists of 16 residues. Between the trimmed V and J ends, which lost 0 bases and 7 bases, there was a span of 18 bases. Germline V gives CDR1 MGHRA, CDR2 YSYEKL.